The clone carrying this TCR beta chain was observed a single time. Its antigen is not known. PCR primers comprised 60 Vbeta and 13 Jbeta primers. This table comes from immunoSEQ multiplex PCR, and its TCRdb copy is limited to in-frame clones, with some not included. This table has about 150,000 clones, approximately 79% appearing once. The data belong to a study of cytomegalovirus exposure and HLA in healthy donors. Study findings and constraints: The classifier reportedly diagnosed cytomegalovirus status with high sensitivity and specificity. Cytomegalovirus association was assigned to about 150 TCR beta chains. A later analysis, which compared TCR beta chains of equal frequency, found the HLA-associated ones more clonally expanded.

This clonotype originated in a woman in her fifties or sixties in good health and CMV-seropositive. Sequenced input: PBMCs.

DNA of the CDR3: TGTGCCAGCAGTTACCGAGCCGACAGCTACGAGCAGTACTTC. Translating it yields CASSYRADSYEQYF. The gene calls are TRBV6-5 and TRBJ2-5; TRBD1 might be the D (5 bases). The end of the DNA aligns better with TRBJ2-7, so the J call may be wrong. The CDR3 length is 14 residues. In germline, CDR1 is MNHEY, CDR2 SVGAGI.